A single sample gave rise to the 7 T cell receptor beta chains below, sequenced in a study of T-cell reconstitution after alpha-beta-depleted transplantation in children. The authors prepared the TCRbeta library with unique molecular identifiers. TCRdb re-called the PCR reads with MiXCR, one entry per CDR3 protein. The repertoire consists of about a million distinct CDR3 sequences, with 25% to 30% occurring once and the leading ten covering roughly 30%. The sequences come from PBMCs, mostly from graft donor cells, collected 360 days after TCRalphabeta/CD19-depleted stem cell transplant. The receptors were sampled from a boy in the first two years of life who had a stem cell transplant for SCID, so the T cells may come from the graft donor.

The CDR3 DNA is TGCGCCAGCAGGAGCAAGACAGGGATTAATGAAAAACTGTTTTTT. It translates to CASRSKTGINEKLFF. V is TRBV10-2 and J is TRBJ1-4, with TRBD1 identical over 7 bases. The CDR3 runs to 15 residues. With V trimmed by 6 bases and J by 4 bases, 8 bases remained unmatched. The germline CDR1 and CDR2 sequences are WSHSY and SAAADI.

The V gene is TRBV28, the J gene TRBJ2-1; 11 bases align to TRBD2. This CDR3 comprises 18 residues. The V gene's germline CDR1 is MDHEN and CDR2 SYDVKM. The V and J ends lost 6 bases and 4 bases, in that order; junction bases with no gene match: 14. The CDR3 DNA reads as TGTGCCAGCAGCCCCCGGGATAGCGGGGGGGCGTCATACAATGAGCAGTTCTTC. As protein: CASSPRDSGGASYNEQFF.

This clonotype came up many times. The chain combines TRBV7-2 with TRBJ2-3, with no clear D. The V gene lost 5 bases and the J gene lost 8 bases, with 26 bases spanning the gap. CDR3 length: 17 amino acids. Per germline, CDR1 SGHTA and CDR2 FQGNSA. CDR3 DNA sequence: TGTGCCAGCAGCCCGAGAACCCATAGTAGCAGTTGGGGTACGCAGTATTTT. This encodes CASSPRTHSSSWGTQYF.

This clonotype has only one observation. The rearrangement joins TRBV24-1 to TRBJ2-3; tentatively, D is TRBD1 (6 bases). CDR3 size: 17 residues. V lost 5 bases and J 2 bases, leaving 19 bases between the germline ends. CDR1 and CDR2 (germline): KGHDR, SFDVKD. The CDR3 sequence: CATSGPDSAGVTDTQYF. The CDR3 DNA reads TGTGCCACCAGTGGCCCGGACAGCGCAGGAGTCACAGATACGCAGTATTTT.

CDR3 DNA: TGCAGTGCTAGAAGTGACCCCGGAAACACCATATATTTT. Its translation: CSARSDPGNTIYF. This chain uses TRBV20-1 with TRBJ1-3; D call uncertain. Germline CDR1 is DFQATT and CDR2 is SNEGSKA (reference sequence). Trimming took off 2 bases at V and 4 bases at J, with 9 bases between the two ends. CDR3 length equals 13 residues.

This clonotype has more than one count but fewer than ten. The V call is TRBV28, the J call TRBJ1-1; TRBD1 is a possible D gene (5 bases). Germline CDR1 reads MDHEN; CDR2 reads SYDVKM. The CDR3 length is 14 residues. V was trimmed by 1 base and J by 10 bases, leaving 16 bases between them. The CDR3: CASSLLGPGGGAFF. The CDR3 DNA is TGTGCCAGCAGTTTATTAGGTCCCGGTGGGGGAGCTTTCTTT.

With respect to this clonotype: Since no conserved phenylalanine or tryptophan closes the CDR3, a read error is the likely cause. J is TRBJ1-3 and V is TRBV12-3 or TRBV12-4; unclear D gene. The V and J ends lost 3 bases and 1 base respectively, with 7 bases between them. This CDR3 has 14 residues. As DNA, the CDR3 is TGTGCCAGCAGTTTTATGGGTTCTGGAAACACCATATATTAT. Its translation: CASSFMGSGNTIYY.